A selection of T cell receptor beta chains follows, all from one sample in a study of tumor-infiltrating lymphocytes in primary liver carcinoma. MiXCR, run by TCRdb on the multiplex PCR reads, gives a single entry per CDR3 protein. The data contain around 100,000 distinct CDR3 sequences, about 62% of them singletons. The sequencing sample was made of liver tumor tissue from sampling region 2. The receptors originated from a woman between 55 and 75 years old with primary liver carcinoma and hepatitis B virus infection. Each CDR3 is given without its conserved first and last residue. The D gene is left open where the match is weak.

TRBV7-9 NA ASSLEGGPGAYEQY
TRBV29-1 TRBD2 SVSRGTSGGGEPF
TRBV6-5 TRBD1 ASQRVGQGENIQY
TRBV29-1 TRBD2 SVTSGSLYEQY
TRBV5-1 NA ASSPGGLYEQY
TRBV6-5 TRBD2 ASSSLAAGMNGQF
TRBV10-2 NA ASKPRDNGQF
TRBV12-3/TRBV12-4 NA ASGVADLPGDTQY
TRBV5-6 TRBD1 ASSLAADRGRKVYNEQF
TRBV2 NA ASSEVYGKPLYEQY
TRBV6-2/TRBV6-3 NA VSSKSSGYNEQF
TRBV11-2 TRBD2 ASSYGGRTSGGEQY
TRBV7-8 NA ASREAGGNTEAF
TRBV5-1 TRBD1 ASSWWDSLDTEAF
TRBV11-1 TRBD1 ASCPRQGATYEQY